This T cell receptor (beta chain) was obtained from a study of vaccination and CD4 T cells after COVID-19. The Oncomine TCR Beta short-read assay was applied to DNA of cultured CD4+ T cells. The template was genomic DNA from cultured CD4+ T cells. TCRdb re-called the PCR reads through MiXCR, storing one row per CDR3 protein. The repertoire holds roughly 15,000 distinct CDR3 sequences, with 40% to 55% as singletons. Treatment in this sample: approximately nine-day PBMC culture with coronavirus spike peptide pools or control peptides (ViraFEST assay). About this clonotype itself: Its antigen is not known.

The receptor was derived from a human donor who received a COVID-19 vaccine. The sample here was CD4+ T cells from blood, cultured in vitro, taken before SARS-CoV-2 vaccination.

CDR3 region: CAWSEMGLVQETQYF. The CDR3, as DNA: TGTGCCTGGAGTGAAATGGGACTAGTTCAAGAGACCCAGTACTTC. The J gene is TRBJ2-5, the V gene TRBV30; TRBD2 aligns across 8 bases. V dropped 1 base and J dropped 2; count of bases not matched to a gene: 6. The V gene's germline CDR1 is GTSNPN and CDR2 SVGIG (reference sequence). The CDR3 has 15 amino acids.